These 9 T cell receptor beta chains were all obtained from the same sample, sequenced in a study of blood T cell repertoires in COVID-19 (dated by TCRdb to 2019 to 2021). The method was the immunoSEQ multiplex PCR assay. Here the immuneACCESS table is served through TCRdb, limited to in-frame sequences with V and J called. Missing clones are a known gap in these copies; in checked studies unresolved V genes cover under half, and the rest lacks a known reason. The sample table records 130,000 to 150,000 clones; roughly 76% of these occur just once. The leading ten clones occupy approximately 8.4% of the sample. The source material was peripheral blood. The receptors originated from a human donor with acute or convalescent COVID-19. The donor label of this sample is uncertain.

This chain uses TRBV3-1 (or the pseudogene TRBV3-2) with TRBJ2-3; 7 bases are a match to TRBD1. V shed 4 bases and J 3 bases; nucleotides not matched to a gene: 7. In germline, CDR1 is LGHDT, CDR2 YNNKEL (reference sequence). This CDR3 is 15 amino acids long. This CDR3 is CASSRHTGVTDTQYF. The CDR3 DNA reads TGTGCCAGCAGCCGCCACACAGGGGTAACAGATACGCAGTATTTT.

The chain combines TRBV2 with TRBJ2-5; unclear D gene. V was pared by 7 bases and J by 5 bases, with 8 bases between. Per germline, CDR1 SNHLY and CDR2 FYNNEI. The CDR3 sequence is 11 residues long. The CDR3 reads CASMERETQYF. In nucleotides, the CDR3 is TGTGCCAGCATGGAGAGGGAGACCCAGTACTTC.

In its sample, this clone was seen a few times. The chain uses TRBV5-6 and TRBJ1-5; a possible D gene is TRBD1 (5 bases). V dropped 3 bases and J dropped 3 bases, with 10 bases sitting between them. The CDR3 loop spans 14 amino acids. Germline V CDR1 and CDR2: SGHDT, YYEEEE. The CDR3 loop is CASSWGLNNQPQHF. As DNA, the CDR3 is TGTGCCAGCAGCTGGGGACTGAACAATCAGCCCCAGCATTTT.

Here the CDR3 reads CASSFERGNNEQFF. As DNA, the CDR3 is TGTGCCAGCAGCTTTGAGCGGGGGAACAATGAGCAGTTCTTC. This chain connects TRBV5-4 to TRBJ2-1; TRBD2 matches at 8 bases. V trimming: 2 bases; J trimming: 5 bases; junction bases outside the gene matches: 3. The CDR3 length is 14 residues. The germline V gene encodes CDR1 SGHNT and CDR2 YYREEE (reference sequence). Full variable domain (remainder filled in from reference TRBV5-4 and TRBJ2-1): ETGVTQSPTHLIKTRGQQVTLRCSSQSGHNTVSWYQQALGQGPQFIFQYYREEENGRGNFPPRFSGLQFPNYSSELNVNALELDDSALYLCASSFERGNNEQFFGPGTRLTVL.

The V gene is TRBV5-4, the J gene TRBJ1-1; D possibly corresponds to TRBD1 (6 bases). The CDR3 contains 14 residues. The ends were cut back, 5 bases at V and 3 bases at J, with 14 bases in the middle. Germline loops: CDR1 SGHNT, CDR2 YYREEE (reference sequence). The CDR3 DNA follows: TGTGCCAGCAGGGTACAGGGTAGGGACACTGAAGCTTTCTTT. This encodes CASRVQGRDTEAFF.

This rearrangement joins TRBV6-4 to TRBJ1-3, with a possible D match to TRBD1 (5 bases). The CDR3 totals 17 residues. Trimming removed 4 bases at V and 2 bases at J, with 18 bases between. CDR1 MRHNA and CDR2 SNTAGT come from the germline V gene. In nucleotides, the CDR3 is TGTGCCAGCAGTGTGAAGGGTCAGGGCAGGCCTGGAAACACCATATATTTT. Its protein product is CASSVKGQGRPGNTIYF.

CDR3 region: CASSYTTGLNSPLHF. In nucleotides, the CDR3 is TGTGCCAGCAGCTATACCACAGGGCTAAATTCACCCCTCCACTTT. The gene calls are TRBV14 and TRBJ1-6, with D perhaps TRBD1 (6 bases). CDR1 is SGHDN and CDR2 is FVKESK in the germline V gene. Trimming cost V 5 bases and J 7 bases, with 15 bases left between them. The length of the CDR3 is 15 residues.

The table lists this clone with a few counts. The rearrangement joins TRBV3-1 (or the pseudogene TRBV3-2) to TRBJ1-1; D not certain. This CDR3 contains 13 residues. Germline V gives CDR1 LGHDT, CDR2 YNNKEL (reference sequence). With 3 bases removed from V and 5 bases from J, the gap between germline ends came to 10 bases. The CDR3 DNA reads as TGTGCCAGCAGCCAGGGCGAGCGGACTGAAGCTTTCTTT. Translating it yields CASSQGERTEAFF.

The genes are TRBV6-5 and TRBJ1-5; possibly TRBD1 for D (6 bases). V was pared by 6 bases and J by 0 bases, with 9 bases between. Germline V gene data show CDR1 as MNHEY and CDR2 as SVGAGI. CDR3 length: 14 amino acids. CDR3 loop: CASSQGISNQPQHF. The CDR3 nucleotides read TGTGCCAGCAGCCAGGGGATTAGCAATCAGCCCCAGCATTTT.